This entry concerns a single TCR beta chain. The library targeted TCRbeta and was prepared with unique molecular identifiers. TCRdb reprocessed the PCR reads via MiXCR and lists one record per CDR3 protein. This sample has some 600,000 distinct CDR3 sequences; 10% to 15% occur once, and the top ten carry 2.2%. These data come from a study of T-cell reconstitution after alpha-beta-depleted transplantation in children. Germline values: CDR1 MNHNY, CDR2 SVGAGI (reference sequence). Germline trimming cut 0 bases from V and 15 bases from J; bases unmatched to any gene: 4. This CDR3 comprises 12 residues. Specimen: PBMCs, mostly from graft donor cells, collected 360 days after TCRalphabeta/CD19-depleted stem cell transplant. The receptor was isolated from a male patient between 10 and 17 years old who had a stem cell transplant for acute myeloid leukemia, so the T cells may come from the graft donor. V gene TRBV6-6 combines with J gene TRBJ2-1, with 8 bases identical to TRBD2. CDR3 bases: TGTGCCAGCAGTTACTCGGGACTAGAAAGGTTCTTC. Protein sequence: CASSYSGLERFF.